Listed below are T cell receptor beta chains from one sample, sequenced in a study of blood T cells in healthy people across ages. TCRdb recomputed calls from the 5' RACE reads with MiXCR, one row per CDR3 protein. The table has around 670,000 distinct CDR3 sequences, about 30% seen once. The material sequenced was blood. The receptors originated from a woman over 75 in good health. Each CDR3 is given with its conserved first and last residue. The order of the fields is D gene, V gene, clone size, J gene, CDR3 DNA, CDR3 protein. D genes are given only for firm matches. The size field is filled for only some rows; it gives once, few, many or a size class.

>-|TRBV10-3|-|TRBJ1-2
TGTGCCATCAGTGACCCCCGACAGAGTAACTATGGCTACACCTTC
CAISDPRQSNYGYTF
>TRBD1|TRBV5-8|-|TRBJ2-1
TGTGCCAGCAGCTTGGAACAGGGGAACCACAATGAGCAGTTCTTC
CASSLEQGNHNEQFF
>-|TRBV5-1|many|TRBJ2-2
TGCGCCAGCAGCTTGGGACAGACTAACACCGGGGAGCTGTTTTTT
CASSLGQTNTGELFF
>-|TRBV7-2|-|TRBJ2-1
TGTGCCAGCAGCTTAGTTCCGATGTGTAGGGGATGGGACCAAGAGACCCAGTTCTTC
CASSLVPMCRGWDQETQFF
>-|TRBV19|few|TRBJ1-1
TGTGCCAGTAGAAGAGGGGGGGGGTCAACTGAAGCTTTCTTT
CASRRGGGSTEAFF
>-|TRBV5-4|-|TRBJ2-1
TGTGCCAGCAGCCCGTCGGGACCTGAGCAGTTCTTC
CASSPSGPEQFF
>TRBD2|TRBV6-5|-|TRBJ2-1
TGTGCCAGCAGTTACTCCCCTCGGACTAGGGCTGCCTACAATGAGCAGTTCTTC
CASSYSPRTRAAYNEQFF
>-|TRBV6-6|many|TRBJ2-7
TGTGCCAGCACTCTTCGCTTTTACGAGCAGTACTTC
CASTLRFYEQYF
>TRBD1|TRBV20-1|many|TRBJ1-5
TGCAGTGCTCCGACAGGGGTTGGCAATCAGCCCCAGCATTTT
CSAPTGVGNQPQHF
>TRBD1|TRBV20-1|many|TRBJ2-7
TGCAGTGCGTCGACAGGGGGCTCCTACGAGCAGTACTTC
CSASTGGSYEQYF
>-|TRBV2|many|TRBJ2-4
TGTGCCAGCAGTGAAGGGTTAGCCAAAAACATTCAGTACTTC
CASSEGLAKNIQYF
>-|TRBV5-1|many|TRBJ1-1
TGCGCCAGCAGCTTGGACCATGTTGACACGGGATTCGGTATGGCTTTCTTT
CASSLDHVDTGFGMAFF
>-|TRBV5-1|-|TRBJ2-3
TGCGCCAGCGTTTCCTTCACAGATACGCAGTATTTT
CASVSFTDTQYF
>-|TRBV18|many|TRBJ1-2
TGTGCCAGCTCACCACCTACGCAGGTTGGAGGCTACACCTTC
CASSPPTQVGGYTF
>-|TRBV6-1|-|TRBJ1-1
TGTGCCAGCAAAGCGGCCAGGGCCTGGACTGAAGCTTTCTTT
CASKAARAWTEAFF
>TRBD2|TRBV15|-|TRBJ2-7
TGTGCCACCAGCAGACCTAGCGGTGGCGAGCAGTACTTC
CATSRPSGGEQYF
>TRBD1|TRBV20-1|many|TRBJ2-5
TGCAGTGCTACTATCCTCCCCGGACAGGGCGGACGAGAGACCCAGTACTTC
CSATILPGQGGRETQYF
>-|TRBV7-9|-|TRBJ1-1
TGTGCCAGCAGCTCAAGACCAGGGCCCCCGGGCACTGAAGCTTTCTTT
CASSSRPGPPGTEAFF
>-|TRBV15|many|TRBJ2-3
TGTGCCACCAGCAGTTGGGGGCTCACAGATACGCAGTATTTT
CATSSWGLTDTQYF
>TRBD1|TRBV6-5|many|TRBJ2-3
TGTGCCAGCAGGGCCGGGACAGGACTAACAGATACGCAGTATTTT
CASRAGTGLTDTQYF
>TRBD2|TRBV6-1|many|TRBJ2-3
TGTGCCAGCAGTGCTGGGACTAGCCCAGAAACAGATACGCAGTATTTT
CASSAGTSPETDTQYF
>-|TRBV6-2/TRBV6-3|many|TRBJ2-7
TGTGCCAGCAGTCCTGACGGGACACCCCCCTACGAGCAGTACTTC
CASSPDGTPPYEQYF
>TRBD1|TRBV5-1|many|TRBJ1-5
TGCGCCAGCAGCCGTACAGGGGGCGAGGATCAGCCCCAGCATTTT
CASSRTGGEDQPQHF
>-|TRBV3-1|-|TRBJ1-4
TGTGCCAGCAGCCCTCGAGGGACTGCAACTAATGAAAAACTGTTTTTT
CASSPRGTATNEKLFF
>-|TRBV30|few|TRBJ2-3
TGTGCCTGGAATATGATGGACAGTCGTTATACGCAGTATTTT
CAWNMMDSRYTQYF
>-|TRBV4-3|many|TRBJ1-2
TGCGCCAGCAGCCAAGAAGGGGGTTCAAACTATGGCTACACCTTC
CASSQEGGSNYGYTF
>-|TRBV4-3|-|TRBJ2-7
TGCGCCAGCAGCCCTGGGATTGGGCTCTACGAGCAGTACTTC
CASSPGIGLYEQYF
>-|TRBV7-9|few|TRBJ2-7
TGTGCCAGCAGCCCCCGGGGGGACAGCTCCTACAATGAGCAGTACTTC
CASSPRGDSSYNEQYF
>-|TRBV28|-|TRBJ1-5
TGTGCCAGCAGCCTCCGACAGAGCAATCAGCCCCAGCATTTT
CASSLRQSNQPQHF
>-|TRBV7-8|many|TRBJ2-7
TGTGCCAGCAGCTTATACGGCGGCACCTACGAGCAGTACTTC
CASSLYGGTYEQYF
>-|TRBV5-1|few|TRBJ2-5
TGCGCCAGCAGCCCCCCCATCGGGCAGTCGGAGACCCAGTACTTC
CASSPPIGQSETQYF
>-|TRBV4-3|-|TRBJ1-5
TGCGCCGGCAGCCAGGGATCTAGGGGTCAGCCCCAGCATTTT
CAGSQGSRGQPQHF
>-|TRBV15|few|TRBJ2-2
TGTGCCACCAGCAGAGATCTTCTCAGGGACACCGGGGAGCTGTTTTTT
CATSRDLLRDTGELFF
>-|TRBV12-5|-|TRBJ1-1
TGTGCAGTGGGGGCAGGATTGAACACTGAAGCTTTCTTT
CAVGAGLNTEAFF
>-|TRBV3-1|-|TRBJ2-5
TGTGCCAGCAGCCAAGTGGGAGGCCAGACCCAGTACTTC
CASSQVGGQTQYF
>TRBD1|TRBV6-6|-|TRBJ1-1
TGTGCCAGCAGTTCATTCCAGGGGGGAGGGACTGAAGCTTTCTTT
CASSSFQGGGTEAFF
>TRBD1|TRBV6-2/TRBV6-3|few|TRBJ2-5
TGTGCCAGCAGTGATGGGGACAGGCTTGGTTGGGAGACCCAGTACTTC
CASSDGDRLGWETQYF
>TRBD2|TRBV7-2|-|TRBJ2-1
TGTGCCAGCAGCCCGGGGACTAGCGGGGTTCATGAGCAGTTCTTC
CASSPGTSGVHEQFF
>-|TRBV29-1|many|TRBJ2-4
TGCAGCGTTTCGTATAGACTCAAAAACATTCAGTACTTC
CSVSYRLKNIQYF
>-|TRBV6-4|few|TRBJ2-6
TGTGCCAGCAGTGACTCGGGGAACTCTGGGGCCAACGTCCTGACTTTC
CASSDSGNSGANVLTF
>-|TRBV7-2|many|TRBJ2-5
TGTGCCAGCACCTATGACCAAGAGACCCAGTACTTC
CASTYDQETQYF
>-|TRBV6-5|-|TRBJ2-7
TGTGCCAGCAGTTACACTGGGGGCCTACGCCTGACCTGCGAGCAGTACTTC
CASSYTGGLRLTCEQYF
>-|TRBV24-1|few|TRBJ2-3
TGTGCCACCAGTGATTTGGGGGGCCCAGATACGCAGTATTTT
CATSDLGGPDTQYF
>-|TRBV4-2|-|TRBJ1-5
TGTACCAGTAGTCAAGACGATGAGGCGTGGGGGGGCCAGCCCCAGCATTTT
CTSSQDDEAWGGQPQHF
>TRBD1|TRBV6-5|-|TRBJ1-2
TGTGCCAGCAGTCCGAACCGACAGGGTTATGGCTACACCTTC
CASSPNRQGYGYTF
>-|TRBV5-6|-|TRBJ2-7
TGTGCCAACAGCCAAGGAACAGGGATCCTCTACGAGCAGTACTTC
CANSQGTGILYEQYF